This entry lists 22 T cell receptor beta chains sequenced from one sample in a study of blood T cell repertoires in COVID-19. Libraries were prepared by immunoSEQ multiplex PCR; TCRdb keeps only in-frame clonotypes and omits some of them. The table includes 150,000 to 200,000 clones, under 90% detected once. The sample was peripheral blood. These receptors originate from a human donor in a cohort sampled during active COVID-19.

This sequence joins TRBV18 and TRBJ1-1, with 8 positions matching TRBD1. The CDR3 spans 15 residues. V was clipped by 2 bases and J by 1 base; unmatched bases: 3. Germline loops: CDR1 KGHSH, CDR2 LQKENI. The CDR3 loop reads CASSPTGTGNTEAFF. CDR3 DNA: TGTGCCAGCTCACCAACTGGGACAGGGAACACTGAAGCTTTCTTT.

V is TRBV6-6 and J is TRBJ2-3; maybe TRBD2 (6 bases). Germline V gene sequence: CDR1 MNHNY, CDR2 SVGAGI (reference sequence). The CDR3 loop spans 15 amino acids. V was cut by 5 bases and J by 1 base, with 13 bases left in between. The CDR3 sequence: CASSLSTGGTDTQYF. Written as DNA, the CDR3 is TGTGCCAGCAGTCTGTCTACGGGGGGCACAGATACGCAGTATTTT.

About this clone itself: The sample carries other DNA sequences with the same CDR3. CDR3 sequence: CASSFGQSYEQYF. The DNA for the CDR3 is TGTGCCAGCAGCTTTGGACAGTCCTACGAGCAGTACTTC. The chain combines TRBV7-9 with TRBJ2-7, with a tentative D call TRBD1 (6 bases). V lost 3 bases and J 1 base, leaving 7 bases between the germline ends. Per the germline V gene, CDR1 is SEHNR and CDR2 is FQNEAQ (reference sequence). The CDR3 has 13 residues.

The CDR3 nucleotides read TGTGCCAGCTCCACCGCCGGGACAGGGGAAGGCAGGGAGCTGTTTTTT. Its translation is CASSTAGTGEGRELFF. J is TRBJ2-2 and V is TRBV18; 10 bases match TRBD1. The CDR3 has 16 residues. J gave up 9 bases and V 6 bases, and 13 bases lay outside the gene matches. CDR1 is KGHSH and CDR2 is LQKENI in the germline V gene.

The genes are TRBV13 and TRBJ2-7; weak D call: TRBD1 (6 bases). This CDR3 is built from 14 residues. Trimming pared 0 bases from V and 7 bases from J, leaving 13 bases between. Germline V gives CDR1 PRHDT, CDR2 FYEKMQ (reference sequence). The CDR3 protein is CASSLGRRGKEQYF. CDR3 nucleotides: TGTGCCAGCAGCTTAGGCCGCAGGGGCAAAGAGCAGTACTTC.

CDR3 nucleotide sequence: TGTGCCTGTAGCGGGAGGAACACCGGGGAGCTGTTTTTT. Residues: CACSGRNTGELFF. The gene calls are TRBV27 and TRBJ2-2, with TRBD2 matching 9 bases. CDR1 is MNHEY and CDR2 is SMNVEV in the germline V gene (reference sequence). The CDR3 is 13 residues long. V lost 11 bases to trimming and J lost 1 base; unmatched junction nucleotides: 2.

This clone has just one count. The chain carries TRBV15 and TRBJ2-4; the match to TRBD2 covers 7 bases. The CDR3 extends over 16 amino acids. V trimming: 0 bases; J trimming: 1 base; junction bases outside the gene matches: 3. CDR1 and CDR2 from the germline V gene are LNHNV and YYDKDF (reference sequence). The CDR3 is CATSRDRGVAKNIQYF. CDR3 DNA: TGTGCCACCAGCAGAGATCGGGGGGTGGCCAAAAACATTCAGTACTTC.

The DNA for the CDR3 is TGTGCCAGCAGTTTATACGGGCAGGGGTTCGAAGATACGCAGTATTTT. Amino acid sequence: CASSLYGQGFEDTQYF. This rearrangement joins TRBV27 to TRBJ2-3; the D gene is possibly TRBD1 (6 bases). There are 16 residues in the CDR3. The germline gives CDR1 MNHEY, CDR2 SMNVEV (reference sequence). Trimming pared 1 base from V and 5 bases from J, leaving 16 bases between.

The chain is built from TRBV7-2 and TRBJ2-1; 7 nucleotides agree with TRBD2. The germline V gene has CDR1 SGHTA and CDR2 FQGNSA. With V trimmed by 2 bases and J by 7 bases, 5 bases remained unmatched. The CDR3 spans 14 residues. CDR3 residues: CASSLYTGGNEQFF. The CDR3 nucleotides are TGTGCCAGCAGCTTATATACCGGGGGGAATGAGCAGTTCTTC.

Only a few counts were recorded for this clone. V is TRBV19 and J is TRBJ1-6; 9 bases align to TRBD1. The germline V gene has CDR1 LNHDA and CDR2 SQIVND (reference sequence). The CDR3 covers 15 residues. J was trimmed by 8 bases and V by 4 bases; bases with no gene match: 6. CDR3 in DNA: TGTGCCAGTAGTACAGGACAGGGGTCTTATTCACCCCTCCACTTT. This gives the protein CASSTGQGSYSPLHF.

V usage is TRBV6-5 and J usage is TRBJ1-4; D not resolved. CDR1 MNHEY and CDR2 SVGAGI come from the germline V gene. V lost 0 bases and J 11 bases, leaving 16 bases between the germline ends. The CDR3 covers 15 residues. Written as DNA, the CDR3 is TGTGCCAGCAGTTACTCGGGAGGGAAGTTTGGCAAACTGTTTTTT. Amino acids: CASSYSGGKFGKLFF.

The chain couples TRBV18 to TRBJ1-6; D is undetermined. CDR1 KGHSH and CDR2 LQKENI come from the germline V gene. The germline V and J ends were trimmed by 4 bases and 8 bases, with 12 bases remaining between them. CDR3 length: 14 amino acids. The CDR3 bases are TGTGCCAGCTCACAGGGAGGGTGGGATTCACCCCTCCACTTT. Translation: CASSQGGWDSPLHF.

V gene TRBV4-2 combines with J gene TRBJ1-1; 8 bases line up with TRBD1. Germline CDR1 and CDR2: LGHNA and YNFKEQ. The CDR3 sequence is 15 residues long. The ends lost 3 bases at V and 1 base at J; junction bases unmatched: 4. This CDR3 is CASSQPGTGNTEAFF. CDR3 DNA: TGTGCCAGCAGCCAGCCCGGGACAGGGAACACTGAAGCTTTCTTT.

V gene TRBV7-2 combines with J gene TRBJ2-1, with 12 bases fitting TRBD2. This CDR3 region has 16 residues. Germline CDR1 is SGHTA and CDR2 is FQGNSA. Trimming removed 5 bases from V and 2 bases from J; junction bases left unmatched: 4. For the CDR3, the DNA is TGTGCCAGCAGCCTACGACTAGCGGGAGCCTACAATGAGCAGTTCTTC. Translation gives CASSLRLAGAYNEQFF.

The chain links TRBV2 to TRBJ2-7, with a weak D call TRBD1 (5 bases). Germline assignment: CDR1 SNHLY and CDR2 FYNNEI. Trimming pared 7 bases from V and 4 bases from J, leaving 14 bases between. This CDR3 spans 13 amino acids. The chain's CDR3 is CASKVGAGYEQYF. The CDR3, as DNA: TGTGCCAGCAAAGTAGGGGCAGGGTACGAGCAGTACTTC.

J is TRBJ2-7 and V is TRBV2; possible D gene TRBD2, 6 bases. Germline loops: CDR1 SNHLY, CDR2 FYNNEI. The CDR3 runs 13 residues. Deletions cut 6 bases from V and 1 base from J, with 10 bases between. In nucleotides, the CDR3 is TGTGCCAGCAGGGACGGAGGGTCCTACGAGCAGTACTTC. Translating gives CASRDGGSYEQYF. Full variable domain (missing parts from reference TRBV2 and TRBJ2-7): EPEVTQTPSHQVTQMGQEVILRCVPISNHLYFYWYRQILGQKVEFLVSFYNNEISEKSEIFDDQFSVERPDGSNFTLKIRSTKLEDSAMYFCASRDGGSYEQYFGPGTRLTVT.

The genes are TRBV7-8 and TRBJ1-1; TRBD1 is a possible D gene (5 bases). This CDR3 region has 16 residues. Germline-derived CDR1 and CDR2 are SGHVS and FQNEAQ. Trimming left V 4 bases short and J 5 bases short, with 20 bases between. DNA of the CDR3: TGTGCCAGCAGCTCCAGCGGGGCGGGTGTGAGGACTGAAGCTTTCTTT. Protein: CASSSSGAGVRTEAFF.

V is TRBV6-6 and J is TRBJ2-5; D gene uncertain. The CDR3 is made up of 16 amino acids. V was cut by 6 bases and J by 5 bases, with 22 bases left in between. Germline V CDR1 and CDR2: MNHNY, SVGAGI (reference sequence). CDR3 coding DNA: TGTGCCAGCAGAATAAATAATGGGCCTGGTGGGGAGACCCAGTACTTC. Translation: CASRINNGPGGETQYF.

CDR3 sequence reads: CASGLGQGLNTEAFF. The CDR3 coding sequence is TGTGCTAGTGGTTTAGGGCAGGGGTTGAACACTGAAGCTTTCTTT. This rearrangement joins TRBV12-5 to TRBJ1-1, with TRBD1 as a possible D gene (6 bases). Trimming removed 3 bases at V and 0 bases at J, with 11 bases between. This CDR3 comprises 15 residues. Germline V gene lookup returns CDR1 LGHNT and CDR2 FRNRAP.

V is TRBV4-1 and J is TRBJ2-3; 8 nucleotides align to TRBD2. Germline assignment: CDR1 MGHRA and CDR2 YSYEKL. J lost 3 bases, V lost 4 bases, and 9 bases had no gene match. This CDR3 has 16 amino acids. This CDR3 is CASSLAGGKGTDTQYF. For the CDR3, the DNA is TGCGCCAGCAGCCTCGCGGGAGGTAAGGGAACAGATACGCAGTATTTT.

This chain joins TRBV7-2 and TRBJ2-7; 12 nucleotides line up with TRBD2. Germline V gene sequence: CDR1 SGHTA, CDR2 FQGNSA. The CDR3 covers 15 residues. J was trimmed by 6 bases and V by 4 bases; bases with no gene match: 7. For the CDR3, the DNA is TGTGCCAGCAGCTCTAGCGGGGGGGCCCTTTCCGAGCAGTACTTC. Translating gives CASSSSGGALSEQYF.

The chain carries TRBV15 and TRBJ2-7, with D unclear. The CDR3 covers 15 residues. Between the trimmed V and J ends, which lost 0 bases and 4 bases, there was a span of 13 bases. Germline V CDR1 and CDR2: LNHNV, YYDKDF (reference sequence). Written as DNA, the CDR3 is TGTGCCACCAGCAGAGAACTTAACGGAGCGTACGAGCAGTACTTC. It encodes CATSRELNGAYEQYF. Drawing the rest from reference TRBV15 and TRBJ2-7, the complete variable domain is DAMVIQNPRYQVTQFGKPVTLSCSQTLNHNVMYWYQQKSSQAPKLLFHYYDKDFNNEADTPDNFQSRRPNTSFCFLDIRSPGLGDTAMYLCATSRELNGAYEQYFGPGTRLTVT.